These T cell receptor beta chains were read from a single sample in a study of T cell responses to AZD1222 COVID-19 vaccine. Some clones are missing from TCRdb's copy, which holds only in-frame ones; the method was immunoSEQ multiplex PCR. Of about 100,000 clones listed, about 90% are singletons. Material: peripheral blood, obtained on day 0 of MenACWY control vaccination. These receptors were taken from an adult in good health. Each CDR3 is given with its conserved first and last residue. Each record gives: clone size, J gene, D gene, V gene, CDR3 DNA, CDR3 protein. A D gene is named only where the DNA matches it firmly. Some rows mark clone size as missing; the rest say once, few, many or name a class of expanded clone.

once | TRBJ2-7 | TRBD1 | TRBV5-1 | TGCGCCAGCAGCCCGACCCCGGGACAGGGATATGGGGAGCAGTACTTC | CASSPTPGQGYGEQYF
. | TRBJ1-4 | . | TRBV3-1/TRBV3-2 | TGTGCCAGCAGCGTAGGGAACTCAATTACCAATGAAAAACTGTTTTTT | CASSVGNSITNEKLFF
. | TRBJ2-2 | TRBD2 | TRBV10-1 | TGCGCCAGCATTTCCTCGACTAGCTACGGGGAGCTGTTTTTT | CASISSTSYGELFF
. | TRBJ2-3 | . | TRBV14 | TGTGCCAGCAGCCAAAGCCTGAAAGGGCAAGGGGAGGATACGCAGTATTTT | CASSQSLKGQGEDTQYF
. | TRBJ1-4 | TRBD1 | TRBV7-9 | TGTGCCAGCAGCTTATCAGGGGGCGGAAAACTGTTTTTT | CASSLSGGGKLFF
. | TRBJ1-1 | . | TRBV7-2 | TGTGCCAGCAGCCCTCAGGGTATGGGCACTGAAGCTTTCTTT | CASSPQGMGTEAFF
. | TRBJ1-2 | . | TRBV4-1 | TGCGCCACCACACCCGGCGCTAACTATGGCTACACCTTC | CATTPGANYGYTF
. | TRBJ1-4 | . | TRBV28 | TGTGCCAGCAGTGGAAACAGGGCTGATAATGAAAAACTGTTTTTT | CASSGNRADNEKLFF
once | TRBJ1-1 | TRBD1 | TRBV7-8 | TGTGCCAGCAGCGTCGGGACAGGGTCCTTGTTTAACACTGAAGCTTTCTTT | CASSVGTGSLFNTEAFF
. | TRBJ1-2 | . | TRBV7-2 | TGTGCCAGCAGCTTAGATGTCGCTAACTATGGCTACACCTTC | CASSLDVANYGYTF
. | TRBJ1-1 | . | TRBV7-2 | TGTGCCAGCAGCCGTTCCAGGGGAGGCACTGAAGCTTTCTTT | CASSRSRGGTEAFF
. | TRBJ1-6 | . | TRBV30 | TGTGCCTGGAGCTATCTAAGAGGTTCACCCCTCCACTTT | CAWSYLRGSPLHF
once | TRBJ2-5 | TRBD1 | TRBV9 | TGTGCCAGCAGCGTGGGACAGACCAAAGAGACCCAGTACTTC | CASSVGQTKETQYF
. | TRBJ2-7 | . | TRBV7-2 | TGTGCCAGCAGCTTAGCGCAGGGAATCTACGAGCAGTACTTC | CASSLAQGIYEQYF
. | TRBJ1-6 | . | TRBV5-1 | TGCGCCAGCCAACTCAGACCCGGTACGAGCTCCTATAATTCACCCCTCCACTTT | CASQLRPGTSSYNSPLHF
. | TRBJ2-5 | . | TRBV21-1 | TGTGCCAGCGCACTCCGGACAGGGGGCCAAGAGACCCAGTACTTC | CASALRTGGQETQYF
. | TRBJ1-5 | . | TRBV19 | TGTGCCAGTACCCGGGGGTCGGATCAGCCCCAGCATTTT | CASTRGSDQPQHF
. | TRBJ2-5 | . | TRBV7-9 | TGTGCCAGCAGCTTAATGACGGGGGAGACCCAGTACTTC | CASSLMTGETQYF
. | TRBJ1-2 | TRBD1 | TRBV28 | TGTGCCAGCAGTTCCCCCAAAATCGGACAGGGAACCATCCTACCTAACTATGGCTACACCTTC | CASSSPKIGQGTILPNYGYTF
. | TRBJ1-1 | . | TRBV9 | TGTGCCAGCAGCGTAGCCCCGACGGGCACTGAAGCTTTCTTT | CASSVAPTGTEAFF
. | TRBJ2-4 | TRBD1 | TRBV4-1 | TGCGCCAGCAGCCACCCACCGACAGGGGACATTCAGTACTTC | CASSHPPTGDIQYF
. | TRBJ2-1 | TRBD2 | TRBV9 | TGTGCCAGCAGCACCTCAAGATCTAGCGGGGGTGGGAATGAGCAGTTCTTC | CASSTSRSSGGGNEQFF
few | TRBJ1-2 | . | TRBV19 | TGTGCCAGTAGCCCGAGAGGACAGACCTATGGCTACACCTTC | CASSPRGQTYGYTF
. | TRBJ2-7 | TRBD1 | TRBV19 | TGTGCCAGTAGTATTGGACAGGCCTCCGAGCAGTACTTC | CASSIGQASEQYF
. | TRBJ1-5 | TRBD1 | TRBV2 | TGTGCCAGCAGTGGAGGACAGGACAATCAGCCCCAGCATTTT | CASSGGQDNQPQHF
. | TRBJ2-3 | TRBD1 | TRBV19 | TGTGCCAGTAGTTGGATCCGGGACAGGGTCACAGATACGCAGTATTTT | CASSWIRDRVTDTQYF
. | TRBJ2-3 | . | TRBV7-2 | TGTGCCAGCAGTAGCACCGGGACCCATACGCAGTATTTT | CASSSTGTHTQYF
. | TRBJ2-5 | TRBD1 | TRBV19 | TGTGCCAGTAGTATCGGACAGGGGAGGGAGACCCAGTACTTC | CASSIGQGRETQYF
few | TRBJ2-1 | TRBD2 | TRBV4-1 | TGCGCCAGCAGCCGCGTAGGGCCTGGACTAGTAGTACGAGATGAGCAGTTCTTC | CASSRVGPGLVVRDEQFF
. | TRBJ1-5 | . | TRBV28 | TGTGCCTCTATGACCGAGGATCTGTGGGCCCAGCATTTT | CASMTEDLWAQHF
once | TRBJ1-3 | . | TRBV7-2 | TGTGCCAGCAGCGGAGACAGGAGGCTGGCTGGAAACACCATATATTTT | CASSGDRRLAGNTIYF
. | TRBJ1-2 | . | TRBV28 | TGTGCCAGCAGACCATCCGACGGGGACCTCTATGGCTACACCTTC | CASRPSDGDLYGYTF
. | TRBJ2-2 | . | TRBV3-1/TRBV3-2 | TGTGCCAGCAGCCAAGATGGGGGCAGGGAGCTGTTTTTT | CASSQDGGRELFF
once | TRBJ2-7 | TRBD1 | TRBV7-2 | TGTGCCAGCAGCTTAGGTGGGACAGGGGTCTACGAGCAGTACTTC | CASSLGGTGVYEQYF
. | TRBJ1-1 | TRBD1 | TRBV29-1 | TGCAGCGCGTGGAAGGGGACAGTTTACACTGAAGCTTTCTTT | CSAWKGTVYTEAFF
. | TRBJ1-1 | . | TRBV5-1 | TGCGCCAGCAGTCCCCGGTCTTTAATGAACACTGAAGCTTTCTTT | CASSPRSLMNTEAFF
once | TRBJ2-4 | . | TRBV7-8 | TGTGCCAGCAGCTTAGGACTCAGGGTTTCTGGCAAAAACATTCAGTACTTC | CASSLGLRVSGKNIQYF
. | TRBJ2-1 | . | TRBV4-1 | TGCGCCAGCAGCCAAGATGAATGGGGGTGGTCCTACAATGAGCAGTTCTTC | CASSQDEWGWSYNEQFF
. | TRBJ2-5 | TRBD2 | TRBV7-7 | TGTGCCAGCAGCTTCAGGAGCGGGGGGGCCGGGGAGACCCAGTACTTC | CASSFRSGGAGETQYF
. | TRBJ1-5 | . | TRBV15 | TGTGCCACCAGCAGCCCCCCGAGCAGGGCGATTTATAGCAATCAGCCCCAGCATTTT | CATSSPPSRAIYSNQPQHF
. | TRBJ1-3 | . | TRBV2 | TGTGCCAGCAGTGAGGTGGGAAACACCATATATTTT | CASSEVGNTIYF
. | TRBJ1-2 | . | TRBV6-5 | TGTGCCAGCAGTCCCGGGACAATGGCTGGCTACACCTTC | CASSPGTMAGYTF
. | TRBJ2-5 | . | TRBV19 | TGTGCCAGTAGTATGAGGGAAGAGACCCAGTACTTC | CASSMREETQYF
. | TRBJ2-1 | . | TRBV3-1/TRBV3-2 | TGTGCCAGCAGCCAACCCGGTGGGCGGGGTTCCTACAATGAGCAGTTCTTC | CASSQPGGRGSYNEQFF
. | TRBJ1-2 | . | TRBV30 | TGTGCCTGGTTACCGCATTTTGAGGATGGCTACACCTTC | CAWLPHFEDGYTF
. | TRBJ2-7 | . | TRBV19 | TGTGCCAGTAGTATCGGATGGCCCAGCTACGAGCAGTACTTC | CASSIGWPSYEQYF
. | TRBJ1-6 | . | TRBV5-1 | TGCGCCAGCAGCTTTGCGGGGAGCAATTCACCCCTCCACTTT | CASSFAGSNSPLHF
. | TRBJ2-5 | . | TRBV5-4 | TGTGCCAGCAGCGGAGAGGGGGAGACCCAGTACTTC | CASSGEGETQYF